This T cell receptor beta chain came from a study of blood T cell repertoires in COVID-19. Study-wide context: Both acute and convalescent COVID-19 samples were obtained from the United States, Italy and Spain. The analysed material was cDNA or gDNA that came from T cells, B-cell-depleted T cells, or PBMCs.

Worth noting for this clone: Other DNA sequences from this sample encode an identical CDR3 as well.

Trimming shortened V by 5 bases and J by 4 bases, and 5 bases separated the two germline ends. This CDR3 is built from 11 residues. Looked up from germline, CDR1 is SEHNR and CDR2 is FQNEAQ (reference sequence). As handled by the study authors: Nucleated cell counts were estimated from reference gene primer amplification. Repertoires were generated with immunoSEQ multiplex PCR, while TCRdb's copy carries only in-frame clones and drops some. V and J calls and clone size come straight from that table; D and trimming were deduced from the DNA. In the table there are about 86,000 clones, 85% of which are singletons.

Sequencing was done on a sample of peripheral blood. The V and J genes are TRBV7-9 and TRBJ2-5; D is unresolved. The receptor was derived from a man aged 45-65 years with acute or convalescent COVID-19. Here the CDR3 reads CASSPGETQYF. The DNA for the CDR3 is TGTGCCAGCAGCCCAGGAGAGACCCAGTACTTC.